This T cell receptor beta chain came from a study of graft-versus-host responses after intestinal transplantation. Notes on this clone: Its antigen is as yet unknown.

TCRdb's table, derived via immunoSEQ multiplex PCR, lists solely in-frame clones and lacks some. The sample yields roughly 30,000 clones, roughly 83% seen once. The TCR sequence derives from a human donor who received an intestinal transplant. Sequenced here: unstimulated CD8+ T cells sorted from spleen or lymph node cells, sampled before intestinal transplant.

The CDR3 nucleotides are TGTGCCAGCAGTGACGGTGTAGCGGGAGGTTTTCAGGAGACCCAGTACTTC. Translated, it gives CASSDGVAGGFQETQYF. This chain joins TRBV6-4 and TRBJ2-5; 10 bases map to TRBD2. There are 17 residues in the CDR3. Trimming at V came to 2 bases and at J to 5 bases, leaving 11 bases not matched to a gene. The germline gives CDR1 MRHNA, CDR2 SNTAGT.